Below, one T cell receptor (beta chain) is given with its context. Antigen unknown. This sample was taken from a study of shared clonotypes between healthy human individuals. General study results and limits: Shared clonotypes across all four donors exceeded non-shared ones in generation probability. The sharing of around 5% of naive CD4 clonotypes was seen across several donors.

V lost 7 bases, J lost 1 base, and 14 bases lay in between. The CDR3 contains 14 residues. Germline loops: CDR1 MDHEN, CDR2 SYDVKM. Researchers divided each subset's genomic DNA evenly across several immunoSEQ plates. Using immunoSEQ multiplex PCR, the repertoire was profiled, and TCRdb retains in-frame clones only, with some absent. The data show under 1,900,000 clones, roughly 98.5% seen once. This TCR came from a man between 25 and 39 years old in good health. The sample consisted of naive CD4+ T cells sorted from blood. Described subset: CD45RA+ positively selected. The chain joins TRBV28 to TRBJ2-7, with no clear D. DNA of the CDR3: TGTGCCAGCACTCCAGAAGACAAGTCCTACGAGCAGTACTTC. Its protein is CASTPEDKSYEQYF. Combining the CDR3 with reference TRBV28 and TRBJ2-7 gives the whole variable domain DVKVTQSSRYLVKRTGEKVFLECVQDMDHENMFWYRQDPGLGLRLIYFSYDVKMKEKGDIPEGYSVSREKKERFSLILESASTNQTSMYLCASTPEDKSYEQYFGPGTRLTVT.